Sequencing of this T cell receptor (beta chain) was carried out in a study of cytomegalovirus exposure and HLA in healthy donors. About the study: T cells numbering about 179 million yielded approximately 120 million unique TCR beta sequences in an earlier analysis. The study, taken as a whole, reports: When a later analysis was performed, an Asian-associated ancestry cluster reportedly had fewer N-insertions than the roughly 690-donor mean. TRBV6-2, TRBV6-3 and other indistinguishable V segments were excluded.

To note about this clone: Its antigen is not identified.

This CDR3 comprises 11 residues. Germline CDR1 and CDR2: DFQATT and SNEGSKA (reference sequence). V shed 3 bases and J shed 3 bases, with 5 bases lying between them. A multiplex PCR was run with 60 Vbeta primers and 13 Jbeta primers. Authors' processing steps: Some 12 million shared chains were among the approximately 76 million unique TCR beta chains that a later analysis counted. Here immunoSEQ multiplex PCR was the method, and the copy in TCRdb shows in-frame clones only, minus some. That table gives V, J and clone size, and the DNA gave D and trimming. The repertoire includes 95,000 to 150,000 clones, under 80% of them detected once, and about 32% sits in the top ten.

The origin of this receptor is a man between 60 and 75 years old in good health and CMV-seropositive. The J gene is TRBJ1-1, the V gene TRBV20-1; no firm D call. Source material: PBMCs. The CDR3 sequence is CSASPDTEAFF. The CDR3 bases are TGCAGTGCTAGTCCCGACACTGAAGCTTTCTTT.